These 18 T cell receptor beta chains were all obtained from the same sample, sequenced in a study of cytomegalovirus exposure and HLA in healthy donors. PCR primers comprised 60 Vbeta and 13 Jbeta primers. Here immunoSEQ multiplex PCR was the method, and the copy in TCRdb shows in-frame clones only, minus some. The sample lists roughly 100,000 clones; approximately 70% were seen once. The specimen sequenced was PBMCs. The receptor set was obtained from a man aged 35 to 55 in good health and CMV-seronegative.

This clone was seen once. The rearrangement links TRBV11-2 to TRBJ2-5; 13 nucleotides align to TRBD2. There are 16 residues in the CDR3. V lost 1 base, J lost 5 bases, and 4 bases stayed unmatched. Germline CDR1 and CDR2: SGHAT and FQNNGV. The CDR3: CASSLGTSGGGETQYF. CDR3 sequence (DNA): TGTGCCAGCAGCTTAGGGACTAGCGGGGGCGGGGAGACCCAGTACTTC.

This clone was seen a few times. Other DNA sequences of this sample code for an identical CDR3. The V gene is TRBV5-1, the J gene TRBJ2-7; no definite D call. The CDR3 has 13 residues. In germline, CDR1 is SGHRS, CDR2 YFSETQ. The V and J ends lost 0 bases and 4 bases respectively, with 8 bases between them. As DNA, the CDR3 is TGCGCCAGCAGCTTGGCCGGTGAGTACGAGCAGTACTTC. Protein product: CASSLAGEYEQYF. Variable domain in full (rest from reference TRBV5-1 and TRBJ2-7): KAGVTQTPRYLIKTRGQQVTLSCSPISGHRSVSWYQQTPGQGLQFLFEYFSETQRNKGNFPGRFSGRQFSNSRSEMNVSTLELGDSALYLCASSLAGEYEQYFGPGTRLTVT.

The chain employs TRBV28 and TRBJ1-1, with TRBD1 matching over 7 bases. V shed 5 bases, J shed 4 bases, and the junction held 4 bases outside the gene matches. The V gene's germline CDR1 is MDHEN and CDR2 SYDVKM. The CDR3 is made up of 13 amino acids. In DNA form, the CDR3 reads TGTGCCAGCAGTCCCCCAGGGGGCACTGAAGCTTTCTTT. Amino acids: CASSPPGGTEAFF.

The chain employs TRBV29-1 and TRBJ2-5; 10 positions agree with TRBD2. The CDR3 spans 17 residues. Germline V gene lookup returns CDR1 SQVTM and CDR2 ANQGSEA. V lost 3 bases to trimming and J lost 2 bases; unmatched junction nucleotides: 12. The CDR3 region is CSVDASGSGFTQETQYF. The CDR3, as DNA: TGCAGCGTTGATGCTAGCGGGAGTGGCTTTACGCAAGAGACCCAGTACTTC.

The V call is TRBV2, the J call TRBJ2-5; 7 bases map to TRBD2. The CDR3 is made up of 16 amino acids. Germline V gene lookup returns CDR1 SNHLY and CDR2 FYNNEI. V lost 1 base to trimming and J lost 2 bases; unmatched junction nucleotides: 7. In DNA form, the CDR3 reads TGTGCCAGCAGTGAAGGGACGTGGCGGGAGCAAGAGACCCAGTACTTC. Amino acid sequence: CASSEGTWREQETQYF.

J is TRBJ2-5 and V is TRBV7-9; 9 nucleotides match TRBD2. The V segment lost 1 base and the J segment 7 bases; nucleotides outside the gene matches: 7. CDR1 SEHNR and CDR2 FQNEAQ come from the germline V gene (reference sequence). There are 15 residues in the CDR3. The CDR3 is CASSLVSGGTGTQYF. The CDR3 region has the DNA TGTGCCAGCAGCTTAGTTAGCGGGGGTACCGGGACCCAGTACTTC.

The table lists this clone with a count of one. Other DNA sequences in the same sample also yield this CDR3. This sequence joins TRBV10-3 and TRBJ2-5; unclear D gene. V lost 0 bases to trimming and J lost 3 bases, with 5 bases between them. Germline V CDR1 and CDR2: ENHRY, SYGVKD. The CDR3 totals 13 residues. The chain's CDR3 is CAISESSEETQYF. For the CDR3, the DNA is TGTGCCATCAGTGAGTCTAGTGAAGAGACCCAGTACTTC.

The CDR3 protein is CASSLGPGTGGGYTF. The DNA of the CDR3 is TGCGCCAGCAGCTTGGGGCCCGGGACAGGAGGTGGCTACACCTTC. The chain recombines TRBV5-1 with TRBJ1-2, with 8 bases identical to TRBD1. The CDR3 loop spans 15 amino acids. The J segment lost 7 bases and the V segment lost 0 bases, leaving 8 bases of the junction unmatched. CDR1 is SGHRS and CDR2 is YFSETQ in the germline V gene.

The gene calls are TRBV7-8 and TRBJ1-3, with D tentatively TRBD1 (5 bases). Germline V gene lookup returns CDR1 SGHVS and CDR2 FQNEAQ. The CDR3 is made up of 14 amino acids. V was cut by 4 bases and J by 4 bases, with 11 bases left in between. CDR3 residues: CASSSSAGGNTIYF. The CDR3 coding sequence is TGTGCCAGCAGCTCCTCGGCAGGGGGAAACACCATATATTTT.

The chain joins TRBV7-3 to TRBJ2-3; D is uncertain. CDR1 is SGHTA and CDR2 is FQGTGA in the germline V gene. CDR3 length: 15 amino acids. Trimming took 1 base from V and 0 from J, leaving 8 bases between them. The CDR3 coding sequence is TGTGCCAGCAGCTTAAGAGGTACTAGCACAGATACGCAGTATTTT. Amino acids: CASSLRGTSTDTQYF.

The CDR3 sequence is CASSELAGASSYEQYF. The CDR3 DNA sequence: TGTGCCAGCAGTGAGCTAGCGGGGGCAAGCTCCTACGAGCAGTACTTC. J is TRBJ2-7 and V is TRBV6-4; 10 bases map to TRBD2. V lost 3 bases and J lost 0; bases outside the gene matches: 5. This CDR3 comprises 16 residues. CDR1 and CDR2 from the germline V gene are MRHNA and SNTAGT.

The chain joins TRBV7-8 to TRBJ1-6; 8 nucleotides agree with TRBD1. V lost 2 bases to trimming and J lost 7 bases; unmatched junction nucleotides: 7. From germline, CDR1 is SGHVS and CDR2 FQNEAQ. The CDR3 sequence is 16 residues long. CDR3 DNA: TGTGCCAGCAGCTTAACACACAGGGGGGGGAATTCACCCCTCCACTTT. As protein: CASSLTHRGGNSPLHF.

This clone was detected only a few times. The genes are TRBV19 and TRBJ2-3, with D possibly TRBD2 on 5 matching bases. Looked up from germline, CDR1 is LNHDA and CDR2 is SQIVND (reference sequence). CDR3 length: 14 residues. With 2 bases removed from V and 4 bases from J, the gap between germline ends came to 10 bases. CDR3 protein: CASSIRSGSDTQYF. For the CDR3, the DNA is TGTGCCAGTAGTATACGGAGCGGTTCAGATACGCAGTATTTT.

The chain is built from TRBV6-4 and TRBJ2-3; D gene uncertain. V shed 8 bases and J shed 4 bases, with 4 bases lying between them. The CDR3 is 10 amino acids. Germline V gene sequence: CDR1 MRHNA, CDR2 SNTAGT. The DNA for the CDR3 is TGTGCCAGCCCCGCAGATACGCAGTATTTT. Residues: CASPADTQYF.

The genes are TRBV29-1 and TRBJ1-1; 8 bases line up with TRBD1. The germline gives CDR1 SQVTM, CDR2 ANQGSEA. The CDR3 length is 15 residues. V dropped 6 bases and J dropped 1; count of bases not matched to a gene: 10. CDR3 in amino acids: CSVSTRGRGNTEAFF. In DNA, the CDR3 is TGCAGCGTCAGCACCAGGGGGCGCGGGAACACTGAAGCTTTCTTT. The complete variable domain, with remaining parts taken from reference TRBV29-1 and TRBJ1-1, reads SAVISQKPSRDICQRGTSLTIQCQVDSQVTMMFWYRQQPGQSLTLIATANQGSEATYESGFVIDKFPISRPNLTFSTLTVSNMSPEDSSIYLCSVSTRGRGNTEAFFGQGTRLTVV.

This chain links TRBV6-6 with TRBJ2-7; the match to TRBD2 covers 12 bases. This CDR3 comprises 16 residues. Trimming took 5 bases from V and 2 from J; bases not matched to a gene: 7. CDR1 MNHNY and CDR2 SVGAGI come from the germline V gene (reference sequence). The CDR3 sequence is CASSRRLAGDTYEQYF. The CDR3 DNA sequence: TGTGCCAGCAGTCGGAGACTAGCGGGGGACACCTACGAGCAGTACTTC.

The chain couples TRBV9 to TRBJ1-6, with D perhaps matching TRBD1 (5 bases). Germline lookup yields CDR1 SGDLS and CDR2 YYNGEE. Trimming cost V 0 bases and J 3 bases, with 7 bases left between them. The length of the CDR3 is 15 residues. This CDR3 is CASSVETGYNSPLHF. Written as DNA, the CDR3 is TGTGCCAGCAGCGTAGAAACAGGCTATAATTCACCCCTCCACTTT.

The chain recombines TRBV28 with TRBJ2-7; 9 nucleotides align to TRBD1. Germline V gene sequence: CDR1 MDHEN, CDR2 SYDVKM. The CDR3 has 15 residues. Trimming at V came to 2 bases and at J to 9 bases, leaving 11 bases not matched to a gene. Here the CDR3 reads CASSLRDRDTRGQYF. Here the CDR3 DNA reads TGTGCCAGCAGTTTAAGGGACAGGGATACCCGCGGGCAGTACTTC.